The 25 T cell receptor beta chains in this list originate from one sample, sequenced in a study of blood T cell repertoires in COVID-19. TCRdb's copy holds only in-frame clones and misses some; the assay was immunoSEQ multiplex PCR. The sample records a few hundred thousand clones, just under 85% being singletons. The material sequenced was peripheral blood. The receptors were sampled from a woman in her forties or fifties with active or convalescent COVID-19.

In nucleotides, the CDR3 is TGTGCCAGCATCTTGCGGACAGGGTACACTGAAGCTTTCTTT. It translates to CASILRTGYTEAFF. The genes are TRBV28 and TRBJ1-1, with 8 bases aligning to TRBD1. Per the germline V gene, CDR1 is MDHEN and CDR2 is SYDVKM. With 7 bases clipped from V and 3 bases from J, the junction kept 7 bases outside the gene matches. The CDR3 has 14 residues.

The rearrangement links TRBV11-2 to TRBJ2-1; D call uncertain. Germline lookup yields CDR1 SGHAT and CDR2 FQNNGV. V was cut by 2 bases and J by 6 bases, with 8 bases left in between. The CDR3 runs to 13 residues. The CDR3 region is CASSLSLVNEQFF. CDR3 nucleotide sequence: TGTGCCAGCAGCTTATCGTTAGTCAATGAGCAGTTCTTC.

This chain joins TRBV7-2 and TRBJ1-1; D is undetermined. The V gene lost 1 base and the J gene lost 2 bases, with 8 bases spanning the gap. Germline-derived CDR1 and CDR2 are SGHTA and FQGNSA. The CDR3 is 14 residues long. CDR3 bases: TGTGCCAGCAGCTTAGGAGTCCCCAACACTGAAGCTTTCTTT. Residues: CASSLGVPNTEAFF. The variable domain in full, with the rest retrieved from reference TRBV7-2 and TRBJ1-1, is GAGVSQSPSNKVTEKGKDVELRCDPISGHTALYWYRQSLGQGLEFLIYFQGNSAPDKSGLPSDRFSAERTGGSVSTLTIQRTQQEDSAVYLCASSLGVPNTEAFFGQGTRLTVV.

The chain links TRBV7-9 to TRBJ2-1; D is perhaps TRBD2 (5 bases). The germline V gene encodes CDR1 SEHNR and CDR2 FQNEAQ (reference sequence). This CDR3 is 13 amino acids long. Trimming cost V 1 base and J 10 bases, with 11 bases left between them. The CDR3 sequence is CASSLGESGEQFF. In DNA, the CDR3 is TGTGCCAGCAGCTTAGGCGAGAGCGGAGAGCAGTTCTTC.

The chain uses TRBV10-3 and TRBJ2-1; 9 bases agree with TRBD2. V lost 3 bases to trimming and J lost 6 bases; unmatched junction nucleotides: 12. Germline V gene sequence: CDR1 ENHRY, CDR2 SYGVKD. The CDR3 sequence is 17 residues long. CDR3 residues: CAISDLGVGLATNEQFF. The CDR3 DNA is TGTGCCATCAGTGATCTCGGGGTAGGACTAGCGACCAATGAGCAGTTCTTC.

CDR3 protein: CASSPQPSWQVPNEKLFF. The CDR3, as DNA: TGTGCCAGCAGTCCACAACCCTCTTGGCAGGTCCCTAATGAAAAACTGTTTTTT. The chain employs TRBV27 and TRBJ1-4; the D is unclear. The V end was cut by 5 bases, the J end by 3 bases, with 22 bases between. The CDR3 totals 18 residues. The V gene's germline CDR1 is MNHEY and CDR2 SMNVEV (reference sequence).

The chain combines TRBV5-1 with TRBJ2-1; D perhaps matches TRBD1 (6 bases). Germline V gene sequence: CDR1 SGHRS, CDR2 YFSETQ. Trimming removed 4 bases from V and 6 bases from J, with 17 bases in between. The CDR3 totals 15 residues. The CDR3 bases are TGCGCCAGCAGCCTCCGACAGGATTTCTCCAATGAGCAGTTCTTC. Amino acid sequence: CASSLRQDFSNEQFF. The full variable domain, rest sourced from reference TRBV5-1 and TRBJ2-1, is KAGVTQTPRYLIKTRGQQVTLSCSPISGHRSVSWYQQTPGQGLQFLFEYFSETQRNKGNFPGRFSGRQFSNSRSEMNVSTLELGDSALYLCASSLRQDFSNEQFFGPGTRLTVL.

The genes are TRBV7-9 and TRBJ1-1; unclear D gene. The germline gives CDR1 SEHNR, CDR2 FQNEAQ (reference sequence). Trimming left V 5 bases short and J 5 bases short, with 12 bases between. The CDR3 is 13 amino acids. For the CDR3, the DNA is TGTGCCAGCAGCCCAGGAGGCTGGACTGAAGCTTTCTTT. This translates into CASSPGGWTEAFF.

The chain carries TRBV19 and TRBJ1-1; D gene uncertain. Per germline, CDR1 LNHDA and CDR2 SQIVND (reference sequence). The ends were cut back, 5 bases at V and 4 bases at J, with 8 bases in the middle. The CDR3 sequence is 12 residues long. Here the CDR3 reads CASSASGTEAFF. The DNA for the CDR3 is TGTGCCAGTAGTGCCAGTGGCACTGAAGCTTTCTTT. Full variable domain (rest looked up from reference TRBV19 and TRBJ1-1): DGGITQSPKYLFRKEGQNVTLSCEQNLNHDAMYWYRQDPGQGLRLIYYSQIVNDFQKGDIAEGYSVSREKKESFPLTVTSAQKNPTAFYLCASSASGTEAFFGQGTRLTVV.

The chain has TRBV27 and TRBJ1-4, with 12 positions matching TRBD1. The CDR3 length is 22 residues. From germline, CDR1 is MNHEY and CDR2 SMNVEV (reference sequence). V was clipped by 5 bases and J by 8 bases; unmatched bases: 27. In DNA, the CDR3 is TGTGCCAGCAGTCCTCACAGAGGGACAGGGGGCGCCCCGGGGAATGGTAAAGAAAAACTGTTTTTT. This codes for CASSPHRGTGGAPGNGKEKLFF.

This chain links TRBV5-1 with TRBJ1-1; weak D call: TRBD1 (6 bases). V lost 1 base, J lost 4 bases, and 8 bases lay in between. The germline V gene has CDR1 SGHRS and CDR2 YFSETQ. The CDR3 is made up of 13 amino acids. The chain's CDR3 is CASSLKQGTEAFF. The CDR3 DNA sequence: TGCGCCAGCAGCTTGAAACAGGGCACTGAAGCTTTCTTT.

This clone was seen just once. The chain couples TRBV28 to TRBJ1-4; TRBD1 matches 7 bases. Per germline, CDR1 MDHEN and CDR2 SYDVKM. With V trimmed by 6 bases and J by 1 base, 5 bases remained unmatched. The CDR3 spans 15 residues. The CDR3 DNA is TGTGCCAGCAGCCCAGGGGGTCTAACTAATGAAAAACTGTTTTTT. Its translation: CASSPGGLTNEKLFF.

V usage is TRBV5-6 and J usage is TRBJ2-1; D gene uncertain. The CDR3 covers 15 residues. Germline V lookup: CDR1 SGHDT, CDR2 YYEEEE. V dropped 5 bases and J dropped 5 bases, with 17 bases sitting between them. The CDR3 nucleotides are TGTGCCAGCAGTCCCATCGCGGATCCCAACAATGAGCAGTTCTTC. Amino acid sequence: CASSPIADPNNEQFF.

Turning to this clone: Given a much more abundant clone one base away, this may be a read error. V gene TRBV30 combines with J gene TRBJ1-5; D may be TRBD1 (5 bases). This CDR3 spans 13 amino acids. Germline V gene lookup returns CDR1 GTSNPN and CDR2 SVGIG (reference sequence). The germline V and J ends were trimmed by 4 bases and 2 bases, with 9 bases remaining between them. CDR3 sequence (DNA): TGTGCCTGGAAGGCGGGGGGCAATCAGCCCCAGCATTTT. Its protein is CAWKAGGNQPQHF.

This clone occurred a few times. The chain has TRBV7-9 and TRBJ1-1; no clear D gene. The CDR3 totals 13 residues. Trimming took off 3 bases at V and 6 bases at J, with 11 bases between the two ends. Germline CDR1 SEHNR, CDR2 FQNEAQ (reference sequence). Written as DNA, the CDR3 is TGTGCCAGCAGCTTCCGGGTTTTCGCTGAAGCTTTCTTT. It is translated as CASSFRVFAEAFF.

J is TRBJ1-2 and V is TRBV21-1. TRBV21-1 is deemed a pseudogene. This CDR3 has 13 residues. The CDR3 sequence is CASSKARDGGYTF. The CDR3 DNA reads TGTGCCAGCAGCAAAGCGCGGGACGGAGGCTACACCTTC.

The rearrangement uses TRBV7-2 and TRBJ1-1, with 7 bases aligning to TRBD1. The CDR3 sequence is 14 residues long. Per germline, CDR1 SGHTA and CDR2 FQGNSA. The V segment lost 5 bases and the J segment 5 bases; nucleotides outside the gene matches: 8. Here the CDR3 reads CASSPPTGRTEAFF. DNA of the CDR3: TGTGCCAGCAGCCCCCCGACAGGGCGGACTGAAGCTTTCTTT.

The rearrangement uses TRBV29-1 and TRBJ2-5; tentative D call: TRBD2 (5 bases). CDR3 length: 12 residues. V was cut by 3 bases and J by 4 bases, with 9 bases left in between. CDR1 and CDR2 from the germline V gene are SQVTM and ANQGSEA. CDR3 region: CSVEEGRETQYF. Written as DNA, the CDR3 is TGCAGCGTTGAGGAAGGGAGAGAGACCCAGTACTTC.

The chain has TRBV3-1 (or the pseudogene TRBV3-2) and TRBJ1-2; tentative D call: TRBD1 (6 bases). The CDR3 has 14 residues. The V end lost 4 bases, the J end lost 8 bases, and 17 bases lay between the germline ends. From germline, CDR1 is LGHDT and CDR2 YNNKEL (reference sequence). The CDR3 is CASSPQGVGGGYTF. Here the CDR3 DNA reads TGTGCCAGCAGCCCGCAGGGAGTTGGGGGCGGCTACACCTTC.

This sequence joins TRBV28 and TRBJ1-2; D is possibly TRBD1 (6 bases). V was pared by 3 bases and J by 3 bases, with 11 bases between. CDR3 length: 14 residues. From germline, CDR1 is MDHEN and CDR2 SYDVKM. CDR3 coding DNA: TGTGCCAGCAGTTTGCGGACAGTTGACTATGGCTACACCTTC. Translating it yields CASSLRTVDYGYTF.

The chain is built from TRBV4-1 and TRBJ1-1; no clear D gene. The CDR3 length is 15 residues. Between the trimmed V and J ends, which lost 1 base and 5 bases, there was a span of 14 bases. CDR1 and CDR2 from the germline V gene are MGHRA and YSYEKL. CDR3 in amino acids: CASSQGWALPTEAFF. CDR3 DNA: TGCGCCAGCAGCCAAGGGTGGGCCCTCCCTACTGAAGCTTTCTTT.

The CDR3 sequence: CASRPQTGSDQPQHF. DNA of the CDR3: TGTGCCAGCAGACCCCAAACAGGGAGTGATCAGCCCCAGCATTTT. The chain recombines TRBV6-6 with TRBJ1-5; TRBD1 might be the D (6 bases). The germline gives CDR1 MNHNY, CDR2 SVGAGI (reference sequence). The V gene lost 6 bases and the J gene lost 5 bases, with 17 bases spanning the gap. This CDR3 is built from 15 residues.

This clone was seen more than once but under ten times. The genes are TRBV28 and TRBJ1-2, with D maybe TRBD1 (6 bases). CDR1 is MDHEN and CDR2 is SYDVKM in the germline V gene. The germline V and J ends were trimmed by 7 bases and 2 bases, with 14 bases remaining between them. The CDR3 is made up of 14 amino acids. In DNA, the CDR3 is TGTGCCAGCATCGGGACACAGAAGAACTATGGCTACACCTTC. Its protein is CASIGTQKNYGYTF.

The rearrangement links TRBV11-2 to TRBJ2-7, with 8 bases matching TRBD2. The CDR3 is 14 residues long. Germline values: CDR1 SGHAT, CDR2 FQNNGV. J was trimmed by 6 bases and V by 1 base; bases with no gene match: 5. CDR3 residues: CASSLAGGDPEQYF. The CDR3 bases are TGTGCCAGCAGCTTAGCCGGGGGGGACCCCGAGCAGTACTTC. Complete variable domain (other parts from reference TRBV11-2 and TRBJ2-7): EAGVAQSPRYKIIEKRQSVAFWCNPISGHATLYWYQQILGQGPKLLIQFQNNGVVDDSQLPKDRFSAERLKGVDSTLKIQPAKLEDSAVYLCASSLAGGDPEQYFGPGTRLTVT.

The V and J genes are TRBV6-4 and TRBJ2-7, with unresolved D. The CDR3 runs 14 residues. The germline CDR1 and CDR2 sequences are MRHNA and SNTAGT. V gave up 0 bases and J gave up 6 bases, with 12 bases separating them. DNA for the CDR3: TGTGCCAGCAGTGACTCCGACTCTCCCCTCGAGCAGTACTTC. Protein sequence: CASSDSDSPLEQYF.